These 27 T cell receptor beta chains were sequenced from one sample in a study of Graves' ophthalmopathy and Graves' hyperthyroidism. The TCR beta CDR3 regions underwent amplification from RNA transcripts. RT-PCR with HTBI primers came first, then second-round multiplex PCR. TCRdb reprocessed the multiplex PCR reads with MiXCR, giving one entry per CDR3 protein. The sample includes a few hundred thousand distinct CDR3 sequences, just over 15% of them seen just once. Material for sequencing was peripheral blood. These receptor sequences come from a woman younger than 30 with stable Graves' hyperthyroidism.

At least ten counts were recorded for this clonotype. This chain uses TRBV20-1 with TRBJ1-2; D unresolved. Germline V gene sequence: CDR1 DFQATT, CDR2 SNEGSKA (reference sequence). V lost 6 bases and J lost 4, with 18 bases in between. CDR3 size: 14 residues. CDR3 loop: CSAKDPRRAYGYTF. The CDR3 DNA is TGCAGTGCCAAAGACCCGCGTCGGGCCTATGGCTACACCTTC.

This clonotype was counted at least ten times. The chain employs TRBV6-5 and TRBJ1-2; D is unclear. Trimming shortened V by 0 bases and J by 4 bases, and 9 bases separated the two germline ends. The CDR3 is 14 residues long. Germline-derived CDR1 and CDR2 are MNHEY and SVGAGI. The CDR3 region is CASSYSVDRYGYTF. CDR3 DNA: TGTGCCAGCAGTTACTCGGTGGACCGCTATGGCTACACCTTC.

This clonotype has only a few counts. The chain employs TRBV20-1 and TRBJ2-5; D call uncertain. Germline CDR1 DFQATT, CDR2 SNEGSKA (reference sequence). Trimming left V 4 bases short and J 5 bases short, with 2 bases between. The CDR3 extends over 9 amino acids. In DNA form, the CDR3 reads TGCAGTGCTATGGAGACCCAGTACTTC. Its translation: CSAMETQYF.

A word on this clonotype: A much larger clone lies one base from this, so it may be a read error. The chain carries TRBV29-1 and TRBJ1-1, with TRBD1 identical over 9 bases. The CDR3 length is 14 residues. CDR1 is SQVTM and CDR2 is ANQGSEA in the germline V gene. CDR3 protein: CSVEDGQGNTEACF. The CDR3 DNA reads TGCAGCGTTGAAGATGGACAGGGGAACACTGAAGCTTGCTTT.

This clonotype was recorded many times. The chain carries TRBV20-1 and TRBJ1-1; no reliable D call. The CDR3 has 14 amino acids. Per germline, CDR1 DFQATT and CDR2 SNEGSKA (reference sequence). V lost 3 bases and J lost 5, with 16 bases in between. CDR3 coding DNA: TGCAGTGCTAGGGGAGGATTTAGTTGGACTGAAGCTTTCTTT. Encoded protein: CSARGGFSWTEAFF.

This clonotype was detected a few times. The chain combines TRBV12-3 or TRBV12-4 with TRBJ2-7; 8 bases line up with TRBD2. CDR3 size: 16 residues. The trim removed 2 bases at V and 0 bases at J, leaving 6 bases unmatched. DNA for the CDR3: TGTGCCAGCAGTTTACGGGGCGGGGGGACCTCCTACGAGCAGTACTTC. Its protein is CASSLRGGGTSYEQYF.

This CDR3 reads CSVAISNIYEQYF. CDR3 in DNA: TGCAGCGTTGCCATCTCGAACATTTACGAGCAGTACTTC. This chain joins TRBV29-1 and TRBJ2-7; D ambiguous. V lost 4 bases and J 4 bases, leaving 14 bases between the germline ends. The CDR3 loop spans 13 amino acids. Per germline, CDR1 SQVTM and CDR2 ANQGSEA.

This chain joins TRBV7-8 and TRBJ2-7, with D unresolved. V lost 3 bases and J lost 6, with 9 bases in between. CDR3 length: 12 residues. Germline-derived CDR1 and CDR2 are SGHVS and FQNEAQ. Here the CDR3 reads CASSFLDVEQYF. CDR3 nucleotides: TGTGCCAGCAGCTTTCTCGATGTCGAGCAGTACTTC.

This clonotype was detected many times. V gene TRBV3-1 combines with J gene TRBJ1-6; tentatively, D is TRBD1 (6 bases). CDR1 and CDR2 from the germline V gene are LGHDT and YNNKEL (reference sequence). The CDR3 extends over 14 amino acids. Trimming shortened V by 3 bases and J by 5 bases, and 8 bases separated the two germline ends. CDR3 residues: CASSQGHNNSPLHF. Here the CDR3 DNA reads TGTGCCAGCAGCCAGGGACACAATAATTCACCCCTCCACTTT. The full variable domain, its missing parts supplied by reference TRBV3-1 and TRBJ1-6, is DTAVSQTPKYLVTQMGNDKSIKCEQNLGHDTMYWYKQDSKKFLKIMFSYNNKELIINETVPNRFSPKSPDKAHLNLHINSLELGDSAVYFCASSQGHNNSPLHFGNGTRLTVT.

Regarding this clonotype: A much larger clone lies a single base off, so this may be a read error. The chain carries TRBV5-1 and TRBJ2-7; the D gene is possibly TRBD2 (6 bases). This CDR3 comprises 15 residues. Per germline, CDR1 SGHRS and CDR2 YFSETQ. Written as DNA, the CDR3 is TGCGCCAGCACCTTGGCCGGAGCGGGTGTCTACGAGCAGTACTTC. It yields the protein CASTLAGAGVYEQYF. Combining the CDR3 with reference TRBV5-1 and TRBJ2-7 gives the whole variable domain KAGVTQTPRYLIKTRGQQVTLSCSPISGHRSVSWYQQTPGQGLQFLFEYFSETQRNKGNFPGRFSGRQFSNSRSEMNVSTLELGDSALYLCASTLAGAGVYEQYFGPGTRLTVT.

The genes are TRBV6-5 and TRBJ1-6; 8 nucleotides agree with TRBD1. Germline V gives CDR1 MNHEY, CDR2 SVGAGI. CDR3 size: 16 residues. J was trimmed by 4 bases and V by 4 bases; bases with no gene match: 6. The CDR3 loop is CASSLLGQGYNSPLHF. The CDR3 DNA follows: TGTGCCAGCAGTTTACTCGGACAGGGATATAATTCACCCCTCCACTTT.

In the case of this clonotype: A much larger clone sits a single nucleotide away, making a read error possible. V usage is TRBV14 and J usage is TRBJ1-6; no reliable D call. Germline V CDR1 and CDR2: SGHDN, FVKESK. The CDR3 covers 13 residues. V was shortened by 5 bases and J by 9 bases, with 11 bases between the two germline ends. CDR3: CASSRALASPLHF. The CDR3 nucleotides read TGTGCCAGCAGCAGGGCGTTGGCTTCACCCCTCCACTTT.

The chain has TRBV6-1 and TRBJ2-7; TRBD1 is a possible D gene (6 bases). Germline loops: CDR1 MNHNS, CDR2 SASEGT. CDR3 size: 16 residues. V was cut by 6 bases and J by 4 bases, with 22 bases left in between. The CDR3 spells CASRIRTVADKYEQYF. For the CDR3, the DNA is TGTGCCAGCAGGATACGGACAGTGGCTGATAAATACGAGCAGTACTTC.

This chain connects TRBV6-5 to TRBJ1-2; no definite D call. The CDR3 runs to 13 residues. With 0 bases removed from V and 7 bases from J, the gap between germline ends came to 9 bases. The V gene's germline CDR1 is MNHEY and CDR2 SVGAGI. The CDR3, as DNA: TGTGCCAGCAGTTACTCTTCCTCTATTGGCTACACCTTC. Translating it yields CASSYSSSIGYTF.

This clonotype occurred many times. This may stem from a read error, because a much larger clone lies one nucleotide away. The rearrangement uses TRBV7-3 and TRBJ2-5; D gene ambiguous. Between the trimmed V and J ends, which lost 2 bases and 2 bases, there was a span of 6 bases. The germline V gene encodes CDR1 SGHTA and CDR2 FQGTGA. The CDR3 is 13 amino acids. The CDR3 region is CASSLVQQETQYF. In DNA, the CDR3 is TGTGCCAGCAGCTTAGTACAGCAAGAGACCCAGTACTTC.

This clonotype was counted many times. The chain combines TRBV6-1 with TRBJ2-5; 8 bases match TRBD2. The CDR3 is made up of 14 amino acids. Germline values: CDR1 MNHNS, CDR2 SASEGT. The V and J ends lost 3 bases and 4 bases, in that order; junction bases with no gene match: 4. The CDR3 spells CASSDSGVLETQYF. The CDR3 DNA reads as TGTGCCAGCAGTGATAGCGGGGTGCTAGAGACCCAGTACTTC.

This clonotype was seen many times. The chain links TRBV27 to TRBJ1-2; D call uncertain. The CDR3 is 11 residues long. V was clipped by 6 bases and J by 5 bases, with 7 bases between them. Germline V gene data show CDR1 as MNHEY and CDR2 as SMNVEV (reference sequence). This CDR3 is CASRKGYGYTF. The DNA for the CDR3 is TGTGCCAGCAGAAAAGGTTATGGCTACACCTTC.

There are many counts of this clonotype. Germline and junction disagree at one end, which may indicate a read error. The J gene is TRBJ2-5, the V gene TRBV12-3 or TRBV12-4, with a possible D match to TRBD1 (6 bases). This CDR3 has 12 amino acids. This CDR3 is CASSLGNRVQHF. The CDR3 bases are TGTGCCAGCAGTTTAGGGAACAGGGTACAGCACTTC.

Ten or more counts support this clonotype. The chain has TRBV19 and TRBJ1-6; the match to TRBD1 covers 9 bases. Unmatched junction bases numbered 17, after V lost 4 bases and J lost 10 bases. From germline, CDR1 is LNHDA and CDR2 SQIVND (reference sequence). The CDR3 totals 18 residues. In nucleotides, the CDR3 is TGTGCCAGTAGTAATCACCCCGGACAGGGGAGAGAACGGTCACCCCTCCACTTT. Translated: CASSNHPGQGRERSPLHF. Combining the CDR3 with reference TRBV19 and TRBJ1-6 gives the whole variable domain DGGITQSPKYLFRKEGQNVTLSCEQNLNHDAMYWYRQDPGQGLRLIYYSQIVNDFQKGDIAEGYSVSREKKESFPLTVTSAQKNPTAFYLCASSNHPGQGRERSPLHFGNGTRLTVT.

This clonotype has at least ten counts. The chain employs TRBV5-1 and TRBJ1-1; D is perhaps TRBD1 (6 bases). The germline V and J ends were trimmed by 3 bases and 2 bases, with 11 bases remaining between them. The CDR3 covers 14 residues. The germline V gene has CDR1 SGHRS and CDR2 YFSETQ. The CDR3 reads CASSSRGSNTEAFF. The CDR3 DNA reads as TGCGCCAGCAGCTCCAGGGGATCTAACACTGAAGCTTTCTTT.

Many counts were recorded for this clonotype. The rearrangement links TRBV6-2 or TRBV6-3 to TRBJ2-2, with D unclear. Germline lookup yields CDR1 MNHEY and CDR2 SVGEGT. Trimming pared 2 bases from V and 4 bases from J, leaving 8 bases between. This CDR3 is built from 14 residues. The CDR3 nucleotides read TGTGCCAGCAGTTACCCCTTAGTCACCGGGGAGCTGTTTTTT. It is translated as CASSYPLVTGELFF.

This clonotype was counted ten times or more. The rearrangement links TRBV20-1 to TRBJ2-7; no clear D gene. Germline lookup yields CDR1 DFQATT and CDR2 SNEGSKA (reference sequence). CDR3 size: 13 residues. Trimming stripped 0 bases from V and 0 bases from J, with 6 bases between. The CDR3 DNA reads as TGCAGTGCTAGAGAAGGTAGCTCCTACGAGCAGTACTTC. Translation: CSAREGSSYEQYF.

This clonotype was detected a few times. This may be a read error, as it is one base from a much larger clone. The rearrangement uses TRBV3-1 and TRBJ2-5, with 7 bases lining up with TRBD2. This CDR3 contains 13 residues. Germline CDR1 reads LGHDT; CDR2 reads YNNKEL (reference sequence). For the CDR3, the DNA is TGTGCCAGCAGCCCCGGGGAGGGCGAGACCAAGTACTTC. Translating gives CASSPGEGETKYF.

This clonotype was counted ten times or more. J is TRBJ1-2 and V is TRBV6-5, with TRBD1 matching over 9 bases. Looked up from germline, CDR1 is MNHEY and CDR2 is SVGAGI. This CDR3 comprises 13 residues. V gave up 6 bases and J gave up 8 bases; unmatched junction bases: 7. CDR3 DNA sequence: TGTGCCAGCAGCACGGGACAGGGAACAGGCTACACCTTC. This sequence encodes CASSTGQGTGYTF.

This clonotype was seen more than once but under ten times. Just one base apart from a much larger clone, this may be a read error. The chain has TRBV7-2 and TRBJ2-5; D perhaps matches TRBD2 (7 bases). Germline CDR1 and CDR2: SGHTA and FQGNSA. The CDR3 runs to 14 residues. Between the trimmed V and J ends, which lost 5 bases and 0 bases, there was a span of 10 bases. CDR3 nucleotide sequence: TGTGCCAGCAGCGGGGGGGCGTACCAAGAGACCCAGTACTTC. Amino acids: CASSGGAYQETQYF. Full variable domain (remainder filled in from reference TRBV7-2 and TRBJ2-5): GAGVSQSPSNKVTEKGKDVELRCDPISGHTALYWYRQSLGQGLEFLIYFQGNSAPDKSGLPSDRFSAERTGGSVSTLTIQRTQQEDSAVYLCASSGGAYQETQYFGPGTRLLVL.

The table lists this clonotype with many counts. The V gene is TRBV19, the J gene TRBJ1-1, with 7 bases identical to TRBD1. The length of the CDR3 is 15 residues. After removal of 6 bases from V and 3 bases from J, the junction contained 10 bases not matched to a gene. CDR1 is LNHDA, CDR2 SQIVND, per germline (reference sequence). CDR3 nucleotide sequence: TGTGCCAGTAGGGACCCGGGACAGAGTTACACTGAAGCTTTCTTT. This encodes CASRDPGQSYTEAFF.

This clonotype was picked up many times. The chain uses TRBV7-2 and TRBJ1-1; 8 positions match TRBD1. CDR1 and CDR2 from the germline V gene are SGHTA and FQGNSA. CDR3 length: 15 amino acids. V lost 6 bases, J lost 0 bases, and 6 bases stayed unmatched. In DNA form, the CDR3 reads TGTGCCAGCAGGGGGACAGGAGACATGAACACTGAAGCTTTCTTT. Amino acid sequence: CASRGTGDMNTEAFF. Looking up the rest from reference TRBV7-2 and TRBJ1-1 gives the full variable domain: GAGVSQSPSNKVTEKGKDVELRCDPISGHTALYWYRQSLGQGLEFLIYFQGNSAPDKSGLPSDRFSAERTGGSVSTLTIQRTQQEDSAVYLCASRGTGDMNTEAFFGQGTRLTVV.